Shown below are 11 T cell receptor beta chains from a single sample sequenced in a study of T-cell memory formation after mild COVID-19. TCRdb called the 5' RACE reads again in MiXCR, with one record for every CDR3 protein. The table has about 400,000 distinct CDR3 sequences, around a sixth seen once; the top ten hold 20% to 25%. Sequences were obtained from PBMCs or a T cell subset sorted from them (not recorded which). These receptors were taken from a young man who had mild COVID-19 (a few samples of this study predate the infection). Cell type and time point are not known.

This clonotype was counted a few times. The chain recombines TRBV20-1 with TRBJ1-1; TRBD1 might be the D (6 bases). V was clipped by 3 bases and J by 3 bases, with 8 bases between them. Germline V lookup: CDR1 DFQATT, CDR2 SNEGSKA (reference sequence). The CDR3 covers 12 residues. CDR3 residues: CSARNRDTEAFF. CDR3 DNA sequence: TGCAGTGCTAGGAACAGGGACACTGAAGCTTTCTTT.

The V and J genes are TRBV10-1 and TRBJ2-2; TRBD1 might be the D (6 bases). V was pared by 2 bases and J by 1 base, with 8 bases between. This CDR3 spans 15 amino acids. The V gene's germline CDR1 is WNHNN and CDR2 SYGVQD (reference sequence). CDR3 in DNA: TGCGCCAGCAGTGAGCCGGGACAGAACACCGGGGAGCTGTTTTTT. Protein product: CASSEPGQNTGELFF.

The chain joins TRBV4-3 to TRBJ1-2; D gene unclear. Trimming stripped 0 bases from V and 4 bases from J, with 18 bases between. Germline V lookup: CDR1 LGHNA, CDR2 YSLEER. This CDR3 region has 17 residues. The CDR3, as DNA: TGCGCCAGCAGCCAAGATTTGGCATTAGGGTGGAGCTATGGCTACACCTTC. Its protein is CASSQDLALGWSYGYTF.

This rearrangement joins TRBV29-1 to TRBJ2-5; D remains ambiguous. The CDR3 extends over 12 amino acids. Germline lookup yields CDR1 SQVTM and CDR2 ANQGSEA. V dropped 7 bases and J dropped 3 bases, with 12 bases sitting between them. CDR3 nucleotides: TGCAGCGGGCTGCGCGGAGAAGAGACCCAGTACTTC. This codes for CSGLRGEETQYF. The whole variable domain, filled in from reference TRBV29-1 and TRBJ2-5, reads SAVISQKPSRDICQRGTSLTIQCQVDSQVTMMFWYRQQPGQSLTLIATANQGSEATYESGFVIDKFPISRPNLTFSTLTVSNMSPEDSSIYLCSGLRGEETQYFGPGTRLLVL.

The chain's CDR3 is CASSGDRGRYEQYF. The CDR3 bases are TGTGCCAGCAGTGGGGACAGGGGCCGCTACGAGCAGTACTTC. V and J are TRBV6-1 and TRBJ2-7, with 10 bases that match TRBD1. CDR3 length: 14 amino acids. CDR1 is MNHNS, CDR2 SASEGT, per germline. V was clipped by 4 bases and J by 3 bases; unmatched bases: 3.

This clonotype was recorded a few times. The CDR3 DNA reads as TGCAGTGCTAGCCGGGACAGGGGTGATGAGCAGTACGTC. It codes for CSASRDRGDEQYV. The rearrangement links TRBV20-1 to TRBJ2-7, with 10 bases lining up with TRBD1. The V segment lost 3 bases and the J segment 7 bases; nucleotides outside the gene matches: 6. The CDR3 runs 13 residues. Looked up from germline, CDR1 is DFQATT and CDR2 is SNEGSKA (reference sequence).

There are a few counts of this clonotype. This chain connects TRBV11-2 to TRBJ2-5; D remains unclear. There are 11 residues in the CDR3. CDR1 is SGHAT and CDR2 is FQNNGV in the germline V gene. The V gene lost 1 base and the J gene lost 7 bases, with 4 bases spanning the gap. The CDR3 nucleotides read TGTGCCAGCAGCTTAGTTACGACCCAGTACTTC. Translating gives CASSLVTTQYF.

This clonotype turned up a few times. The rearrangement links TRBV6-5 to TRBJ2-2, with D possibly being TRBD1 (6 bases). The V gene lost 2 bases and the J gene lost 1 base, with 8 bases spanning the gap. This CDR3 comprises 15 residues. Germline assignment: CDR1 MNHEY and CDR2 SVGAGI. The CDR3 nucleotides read TGTGCCAGCAGTTACACGGACAGGAACACCGGGGAGCTGTTTTTT. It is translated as CASSYTDRNTGELFF.

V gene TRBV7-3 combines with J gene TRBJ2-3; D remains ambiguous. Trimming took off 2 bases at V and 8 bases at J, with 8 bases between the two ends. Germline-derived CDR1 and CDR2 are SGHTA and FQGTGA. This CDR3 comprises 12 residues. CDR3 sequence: CASSLSGGTQYF. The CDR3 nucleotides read TGTGCCAGCAGCTTATCGGGTGGTACGCAGTATTTT.

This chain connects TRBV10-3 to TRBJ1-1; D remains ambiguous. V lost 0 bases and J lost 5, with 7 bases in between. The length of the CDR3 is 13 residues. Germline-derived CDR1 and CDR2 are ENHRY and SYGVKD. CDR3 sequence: CAISESERTEAFF. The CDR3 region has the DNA TGTGCCATCAGTGAGTCGGAGAGGACTGAAGCTTTCTTT.

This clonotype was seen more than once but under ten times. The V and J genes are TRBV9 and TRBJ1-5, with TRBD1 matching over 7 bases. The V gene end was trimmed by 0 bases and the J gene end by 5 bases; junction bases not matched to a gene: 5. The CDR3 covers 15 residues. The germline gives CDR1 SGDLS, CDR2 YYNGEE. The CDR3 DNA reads TGTGCCAGCAGCGTAGAGGCGACAGGGTATCAGCCCCAGCATTTT. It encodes CASSVEATGYQPQHF.